These 22 T cell receptor beta chains originate from one sample sequenced in a study of shared clonotypes between healthy human individuals. This table comes from immunoSEQ multiplex PCR, and its TCRdb copy is limited to in-frame clones, with some not included. The table includes about 1,800,000 clones, approximately 95% detected once. Selected positively for CCR7 and CD45RO-negative, naive CD8 cells excluded terminally differentiated effector memory CD45RA+ cells. The sample was naive CD8+ T cells sorted from blood. Every receptor here comes from a man between 18 and 35 years old in good health.

This chain connects TRBV6-1 to TRBJ1-5; D possibly corresponds to TRBD1 (6 bases). With 2 bases removed from V and 3 bases from J, the gap between germline ends came to 11 bases. Germline CDR1 is MNHNS and CDR2 is SASEGT. This CDR3 comprises 15 residues. CDR3 in amino acids: CASSELRGDNQPQHF. For the CDR3, the DNA is TGTGCCAGCAGTGAACTCAGGGGCGACAATCAGCCCCAGCATTTT.

J is TRBJ1-1 and V is TRBV2, with unresolved D. V lost 8 bases and J 8 bases, leaving 9 bases between the germline ends. The CDR3 consists of 10 residues. In germline, CDR1 is SNHLY, CDR2 FYNNEI. The DNA of the CDR3 is TGTGCCAGCCTCCTAGGCGAAGCTTTCTTT. Its protein is CASLLGEAFF. The full variable domain, its missing parts supplied by reference TRBV2 and TRBJ1-1, is EPEVTQTPSHQVTQMGQEVILRCVPISNHLYFYWYRQILGQKVEFLVSFYNNEISEKSEIFDDQFSVERPDGSNFTLKIRSTKLEDSAMYFCASLLGEAFFGQGTRLTVV.

The chain carries TRBV13 and TRBJ2-5, with D unresolved. Germline V CDR1 and CDR2: PRHDT, FYEKMQ (reference sequence). V gave up 5 bases and J gave up 3 bases, with 10 bases separating them. The CDR3 loop spans 13 amino acids. The CDR3 coding sequence is TGTGCCAGCAGCCCAGACGGTGAAGAGACCCAGTACTTC. It encodes CASSPDGEETQYF.

The gene calls are TRBV13 and TRBJ2-5; TRBD1 is a possible D gene (6 bases). The CDR3 covers 12 residues. The germline gives CDR1 PRHDT, CDR2 FYEKMQ (reference sequence). V lost 5 bases to trimming and J lost 3 bases, with 7 bases between them. This chain's CDR3 is CASSPGEETQYF. The DNA of the CDR3 is TGTGCCAGCAGCCCAGGGGAAGAGACCCAGTACTTC.

This chain joins TRBV6-1 and TRBJ2-7, with no clear D. This CDR3 is built from 14 residues. Germline CDR1 reads MNHNS; CDR2 reads SASEGT. Trimming took 4 bases from V and 2 from J, leaving 12 bases between them. The CDR3 coding sequence is TGTGCCAGCAGTGGTCGACTTGCTACCTACGAGCAGTACTTC. Protein product: CASSGRLATYEQYF.

J is TRBJ1-5 and V is TRBV6-6; possible D gene TRBD1, 5 bases. CDR3 length: 14 amino acids. Germline CDR1 reads MNHNY; CDR2 reads SVGAGI (reference sequence). Trimming removed 6 bases at V and 3 bases at J, with 12 bases between. The CDR3 reads CASSPDSSNQPQHF. The CDR3 nucleotides are TGTGCCAGCAGCCCTGACAGTTCCAATCAGCCCCAGCATTTT.

The rearrangement joins TRBV4-1 to TRBJ1-3, with D tentatively TRBD1 (6 bases). The germline gives CDR1 MGHRA, CDR2 YSYEKL. The V gene lost 0 bases and the J gene lost 4 bases, with 13 bases spanning the gap. The CDR3 has 16 residues. CDR3 protein: CASSQELGAPGNTIYF. The CDR3 DNA sequence: TGCGCCAGCAGCCAAGAGTTGGGGGCGCCAGGAAACACCATATATTTT.

The CDR3 nucleotides are TGCGCCAGCAGCTTGGAACCATTCACCGGGGAGCTGTTTTTT. Residues: CASSLEPFTGELFF. The rearrangement joins TRBV5-1 to TRBJ2-2; no clear D gene. The CDR3 covers 14 residues. Germline loops: CDR1 SGHRS, CDR2 YFSETQ. V lost 0 bases to trimming and J lost 4 bases, with 7 bases between them.

V and J are TRBV7-9 and TRBJ2-3; no firm D call. The germline gives CDR1 SEHNR, CDR2 FQNEAQ (reference sequence). This CDR3 comprises 15 residues. V shed 1 base and J shed 2 bases, with 10 bases lying between them. The CDR3 loop reads CASSLGARYTDTQYF. The DNA of the CDR3 is TGTGCCAGCAGCTTAGGGGCCAGGTACACAGATACGCAGTATTTT.

As concerns this clone: Other DNA sequences in this specimen translate into the identical CDR3. V gene TRBV20-1 combines with J gene TRBJ2-7; tentatively, D is TRBD1 (6 bases). The V and J ends lost 6 bases and 1 base respectively, with 7 bases between them. Germline assignment: CDR1 DFQATT and CDR2 SNEGSKA (reference sequence). This CDR3 spans 11 amino acids. CDR3 nucleotide sequence: TGCAGTGCACAGGGTTCCTACGAGCAGTACTTC. It yields the protein CSAQGSYEQYF.

The chain has TRBV14 and TRBJ2-1; maybe TRBD1 (6 bases). Germline CDR1 is SGHDN and CDR2 is FVKESK. Trimming took off 6 bases at V and 0 bases at J, with 12 bases between the two ends. The CDR3 runs to 15 residues. The CDR3 region has the DNA TGTGCCAGCAGACAACAGGGAAGCTCCTACAATGAGCAGTTCTTC. Translation gives CASRQQGSSYNEQFF.

The genes are TRBV7-9 and TRBJ1-2; weak D call: TRBD1 (6 bases). The germline V gene has CDR1 SEHNR and CDR2 FQNEAQ (reference sequence). This CDR3 is built from 16 residues. Between the trimmed V and J ends, which lost 5 bases and 1 base, there was a span of 17 bases. In nucleotides, the CDR3 is TGTGCCAGCAGCCACGGACAGAGCGCTGATAACTATGGCTACACCTTC. It codes for CASSHGQSADNYGYTF.

The V call is TRBV11-2, the J call TRBJ2-1, with D perhaps TRBD2 (5 bases). V lost 5 bases and J 9 bases, leaving 11 bases between the germline ends. The CDR3 contains 12 residues. Germline loops: CDR1 SGHAT, CDR2 FQNNGV. The chain's CDR3 is CASSQGLVEQFF. The CDR3 nucleotides are TGTGCCAGCAGCCAAGGACTGGTTGAGCAGTTCTTC.

About this clone itself: Other DNA sequences in this sample translate to the same CDR3. V gene TRBV5-5 combines with J gene TRBJ1-2; no firm D call. This CDR3 is built from 13 residues. Germline assignment: CDR1 SGHKS and CDR2 YYEKEE (reference sequence). V was shortened by 4 bases and J by 3 bases, with 10 bases between the two germline ends. CDR3 region: CASSLGLDYGYTF. CDR3 DNA sequence: TGTGCCAGCAGCCTAGGGTTGGACTATGGCTACACCTTC.

This sequence joins TRBV7-9 and TRBJ2-5; D gene uncertain. V dropped 10 bases and J dropped 3 bases, with 21 bases sitting between them. The CDR3 consists of 15 residues. The V gene's germline CDR1 is SEHNR and CDR2 FQNEAQ (reference sequence). The CDR3 DNA follows: TGTGCCACCGAGATAGAAAGGACGGAAAAAGAGACCCAGTACTTC. Its protein product is CATEIERTEKETQYF.

To note about this clone: The sample has other DNA sequences that encode this CDR3 too. The V call is TRBV28, the J call TRBJ2-7; 8 nucleotides align to TRBD1. Germline CDR1 MDHEN, CDR2 SYDVKM. The CDR3 sequence is 13 residues long. Trimming cost V 3 bases and J 3 bases; bases outside gene matches: 1. In nucleotides, the CDR3 is TGTGCCAGCAGTTTCGGGACAGGCTACGAGCAGTACTTC. Its translation: CASSFGTGYEQYF.

The V and J genes are TRBV27 and TRBJ2-2; 13 bases are shared with TRBD2. Germline V CDR1 and CDR2: MNHEY, SMNVEV (reference sequence). Trimming cost V 6 bases and J 5 bases; bases outside gene matches: 3. The CDR3 totals 15 residues. The CDR3 loop reads CASRLAGGLTGELFF. In DNA form, the CDR3 reads TGTGCCAGCAGACTAGCGGGGGGGCTGACCGGGGAGCTGTTTTTT.

The chain links TRBV7-2 to TRBJ2-1; D remains unclear. The CDR3 has 16 amino acids. From germline, CDR1 is SGHTA and CDR2 FQGNSA. The ends were cut back, 5 bases at V and 4 bases at J, with 18 bases in the middle. In nucleotides, the CDR3 is TGTGCCAGCAGCCCCTACACCAAAATAGTATACAATGAGCAGTTCTTC. Residues: CASSPYTKIVYNEQFF.

With respect to this clone: The same CDR3 arises from other DNA sequences in this sample as well. The rearrangement uses TRBV7-9 and TRBJ2-5; D remains ambiguous. Germline CDR1 SEHNR, CDR2 FQNEAQ (reference sequence). The CDR3 covers 13 residues. V was pared by 5 bases and J by 0 bases, with 7 bases between. CDR3 sequence (DNA): TGTGCCAGCAGCCGTGACTACCAAGAGACCCAGTACTTC. Translation gives CASSRDYQETQYF.

The chain couples TRBV25-1 to TRBJ2-2; TRBD2 matches 7 bases. Germline V gene sequence: CDR1 MGHDK, CDR2 SYGVNS. This CDR3 comprises 16 residues. Trimming removed 6 bases from V and 1 base from J; junction bases left unmatched: 8. The CDR3 DNA sequence: TGTGCCAGCAGCGTAGGACTAGTAGGGAACACCGGGGAGCTGTTTTTT. This gives the protein CASSVGLVGNTGELFF.

The rearrangement links TRBV11-2 to TRBJ2-1; D perhaps matches TRBD2 (6 bases). Per germline, CDR1 SGHAT and CDR2 FQNNGV. Between the trimmed V and J ends, which lost 3 bases and 5 bases, there was a span of 14 bases. The CDR3 runs 15 residues. The CDR3 DNA reads as TGTGCCAGCAGCTTCGGGCGGGGTAGCCACAATGAGCAGTTCTTC. It yields the protein CASSFGRGSHNEQFF.

This sequence joins TRBV19 and TRBJ2-7; D is unclear. V gave up 3 bases and J gave up 5 bases, with 14 bases separating them. Looked up from germline, CDR1 is LNHDA and CDR2 is SQIVND (reference sequence). The CDR3 runs 14 residues. CDR3 residues: CASSIASLVDEQYF. The CDR3 nucleotides are TGTGCCAGTAGTATCGCTAGTTTAGTCGACGAGCAGTACTTC.